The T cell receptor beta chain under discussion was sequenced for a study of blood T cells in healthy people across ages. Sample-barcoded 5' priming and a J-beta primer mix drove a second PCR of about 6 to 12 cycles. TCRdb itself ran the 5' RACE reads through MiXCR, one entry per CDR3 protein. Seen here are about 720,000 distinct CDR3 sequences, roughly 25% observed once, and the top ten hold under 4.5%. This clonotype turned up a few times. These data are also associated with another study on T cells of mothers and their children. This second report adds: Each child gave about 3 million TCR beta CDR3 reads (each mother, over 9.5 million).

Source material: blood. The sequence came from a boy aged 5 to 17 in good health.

The CDR3 DNA is TGTGCCAGCAGCAACGACATGCCCGGGGCTGAAGCTTTCTTT. It yields the protein CASSNDMPGAEAFF. J is TRBJ1-1 and V is TRBV7-9; D unclear. The V and J ends lost 5 bases and 6 bases respectively, with 16 bases between them. CDR1 and CDR2 from the germline V gene are SEHNR and FQNEAQ (reference sequence). The CDR3 loop spans 14 amino acids. The full variable domain, completed using reference TRBV7-9 and TRBJ1-1, is DTGVSQNPRHKITKRGQNVTFRCDPISEHNRLYWYRQTLGQGPEFLTYFQNEAQLEKSRLLSDRFSAERPKGSFSTLEIQRTEQGDSAMYLCASSNDMPGAEAFFGQGTRLTVV.